These 27 T cell receptor beta chains came from one sample sequenced in a study of beta chain features in type 1 diabetes. Every bit of the isolated RNA underwent reverse transcription, so sequencing read expressed TCRB transcripts. Sequencing was performed with immunoSEQ multiplex PCR; in TCRdb, only in-frame clones are kept and a portion is missing. The repertoire includes more than 150,000 clones, more than 9.5% of them detected once, and roughly 2% sits in the top ten. The sequenced material came from central memory CD4+ T cells from blood. These receptors all stem from a man aged 18-30 years in good health.

This clone was counted a few times. At one end the junction does not follow the germline gene, possibly because of a read error. The chain is built from TRBV9 and TRBJ1-3; the D gene is possibly TRBD1 (5 bases). The CDR3 loop spans 17 amino acids. The V gene's germline CDR1 is SGDLS and CDR2 YYNGEE. The CDR3 bases are TGTGCCATCAGCGAAGGACATGGGATAGGCTCTGGAAACACCATATATTTT. Its translation: CAISEGHGIGSGNTIYF.

The V gene is TRBV4-2, the J gene TRBJ1-2, with D perhaps matching TRBD1 (5 bases). Germline V gene data show CDR1 as LGHNA and CDR2 as YNFKEQ. This CDR3 spans 15 amino acids. Trimming took 2 bases from V and 4 from J, leaving 14 bases between them. The CDR3 region has the DNA TGTGCCAGCAGCCAACGTGGGGCCGGAGCCTATGGCTACACCTTC. Amino acid sequence: CASSQRGAGAYGYTF.

This clone was seen only a few times. The J gene is TRBJ2-2, the V gene TRBV2, with D perhaps TRBD1 (5 bases). Per the germline V gene, CDR1 is SNHLY and CDR2 is FYNNEI. The CDR3 is 14 residues long. Trimming left V 11 bases short and J 0 bases short, with 13 bases between. For the CDR3, the DNA is TGTGCCGATAGACAGACCGCGAACACCGGGGAGCTGTTTTTT. Translated, it gives CADRQTANTGELFF. Together with reference TRBV2 and TRBJ2-2, the CDR3 gives the full variable domain: EPEVTQTPSHQVTQMGQEVILRCVPISNHLYFYWYRQILGQKVEFLVSFYNNEISEKSEIFDDQFSVERPDGSNFTLKIRSTKLEDSAMYFCADRQTANTGELFFGEGSRLTVL.

This clone has a handful of counts. The rearrangement joins TRBV5-6 to TRBJ2-1; D not certain. V lost 0 bases to trimming and J lost 0 bases, with 10 bases between them. Germline CDR1 and CDR2: SGHDT and YYEEEE. The CDR3 consists of 16 residues. The CDR3 sequence: CASSLDLRTSYNEQFF. The DNA of the CDR3 is TGTGCCAGCAGCTTGGATTTGAGGACCTCCTACAATGAGCAGTTCTTC. Complete variable domain (other parts from reference TRBV5-6 and TRBJ2-1): DAGVTQSPTHLIKTRGQQVTLRCSPKSGHDTVSWYQQALGQGPQFIFQYYEEEERQRGNFPDRFSGHQFPNYSSELNVNALLLGDSALYLCASSLDLRTSYNEQFFGPGTRLTVL.

This clone was picked up a small number of times. The chain joins TRBV29-1 to TRBJ2-1; 7 bases fit TRBD1. The CDR3 extends over 13 amino acids. Germline V gene lookup returns CDR1 SQVTM and CDR2 ANQGSEA. V was pared by 7 bases and J by 6 bases, with 9 bases of the junction left unmatched. DNA of the CDR3: TGCAGCGCTGGGACAGTAACCCCCAATGAGCAGTTCTTC. Translation gives CSAGTVTPNEQFF.

To note about this clone: The germline gene is not matched at one end of the junction; a read error may be the cause. This chain links TRBV9 with TRBJ1-3, with D maybe TRBD1 (5 bases). Per germline, CDR1 SGDLS and CDR2 YYNGEE. The length of the CDR3 is 14 residues. CDR3 sequence (DNA): TGTGCCCGCAGCCTCGGGGGGGATGGAAACACCATATATTTT. It is translated as CARSLGGDGNTIYF.

This clone was detected only a few times. J is TRBJ2-7 and V is TRBV5-1; D unresolved. V gave up 4 bases and J gave up 5 bases, with 13 bases separating them. This CDR3 has 13 residues. Germline V gene sequence: CDR1 SGHRS, CDR2 YFSETQ. The CDR3: CASSMKGWNEQYF. The CDR3 DNA is TGCGCCAGCAGCATGAAGGGCTGGAACGAGCAGTACTTC.

The chain is built from TRBV5-1 and TRBJ2-7; 9 bases match TRBD1. The CDR3 contains 15 residues. The germline V gene has CDR1 SGHRS and CDR2 YFSETQ. The J segment lost 6 bases and the V segment lost 4 bases, leaving 11 bases of the junction unmatched. CDR3 bases: TGCGCCAGCAGCCCGGACAGGGGCCCGGCGGGCGAGCAGTACTTC. It codes for CASSPDRGPAGEQYF.

Details on this clone: A far larger clone is a single base away, which makes a read error likely. The DNA of the CDR3 is TGCGCCAGCAGCCAAGATGCCATCTTC. Its translation: CASSQDAIF. The chain carries TRBV5-1 and TRBJ2-1; D is ambiguous. This CDR3 region has 9 residues. The germline V gene encodes CDR1 SGHRS and CDR2 YFSETQ.

This chain links TRBV29-1 with TRBJ1-1; a possible D gene is TRBD1 (5 bases). CDR3 length equals 13 residues. Looked up from germline, CDR1 is SQVTM and CDR2 is ANQGSEA. With 3 bases removed from V and 2 bases from J, the gap between germline ends came to 10 bases. The CDR3 spells CSVDGGRNTEAFF. Written as DNA, the CDR3 is TGCAGCGTTGACGGGGGGAGAAACACTGAAGCTTTCTTT. Combining the CDR3 with reference TRBV29-1 and TRBJ1-1 gives the whole variable domain SAVISQKPSRDICQRGTSLTIQCQVDSQVTMMFWYRQQPGQSLTLIATANQGSEATYESGFVIDKFPISRPNLTFSTLTVSNMSPEDSSIYLCSVDGGRNTEAFFGQGTRLTVV.

CDR3 protein: CASSQSNRGRSTDTQYF. The DNA of the CDR3 is TGCGCCAGCAGTCAATCGAACAGGGGCCGAAGCACAGATACGCAGTATTTT. The rearrangement joins TRBV23-1 to TRBJ2-3, with 7 bases aligning to TRBD1. TRBV23-1 is designated an ORF whose function remains uncertain. The CDR3 has 17 amino acids. The V segment lost 0 bases and the J segment 0 bases; nucleotides outside the gene matches: 6.

This clone was detected only a few times. The J gene is TRBJ2-7, the V gene TRBV25-1; 9 nucleotides match TRBD1. CDR3 length: 16 residues. After removal of 4 bases from V and 0 bases from J, the junction contained 7 bases not matched to a gene. Germline CDR1 is MGHDK and CDR2 is SYGVNS. For the CDR3, the DNA is TGTGCCAGCAGTGTGGATGGACAGGGGCCCTCCTACGAGCAGTACTTC. It codes for CASSVDGQGPSYEQYF.

This clone turned up a few times. The chain has TRBV7-2 and TRBJ2-3; D not resolved. V gave up 5 bases and J gave up 4 bases, with 7 bases separating them. The CDR3 is made up of 12 amino acids. Germline V gene sequence: CDR1 SGHTA, CDR2 FQGNSA. Here the CDR3 DNA reads TGTGCCAGCAGCCCTGTCCCAGATACGCAGTATTTT. Translated, it gives CASSPVPDTQYF.

This clone was counted only a few times. The V and J genes are TRBV28 and TRBJ1-2; no reliable D call. The germline V gene has CDR1 MDHEN and CDR2 SYDVKM. The CDR3 runs to 12 residues. With 8 bases removed from V and 1 base from J, the gap between germline ends came to 8 bases. CDR3 DNA sequence: TGTGCCAGCGCAATACTTAACTATGGCTACACCTTC. This sequence encodes CASAILNYGYTF.

This clone was detected a few times. The genes are TRBV15 and TRBJ1-1; D remains ambiguous. V lost 0 bases and J lost 8, with 10 bases in between. From germline, CDR1 is LNHNV and CDR2 YYDKDF (reference sequence). The CDR3 spans 13 residues. The CDR3 sequence is CATSRDRRGEAFF. For the CDR3, the DNA is TGTGCCACCAGCAGAGATCGACGGGGAGAAGCTTTCTTT.

V gene TRBV7-2 combines with J gene TRBJ2-3; D is unresolved. There are 16 residues in the CDR3. The germline V gene has CDR1 SGHTA and CDR2 FQGNSA. V was clipped by 1 base and J by 0 bases, with 11 bases between them. CDR3 protein: CASSLGSFDSTDTQYF. DNA for the CDR3: TGTGCCAGCAGCTTAGGCTCATTTGACAGCACAGATACGCAGTATTTT.

The chain has TRBV2 and TRBJ1-4; D uncertain. V lost 8 bases to trimming and J lost 0 bases, with 13 bases between them. Per the germline V gene, CDR1 is SNHLY and CDR2 is FYNNEI. This CDR3 has 15 residues. CDR3: CASLLGQTTNEKLFF. The CDR3 bases are TGTGCCAGCCTTCTAGGGCAGACAACTAATGAAAAACTGTTTTTT.

The gene calls are TRBV2 and TRBJ2-3; 7 bases match TRBD1. This CDR3 has 15 amino acids. The V gene's germline CDR1 is SNHLY and CDR2 FYNNEI. The trim removed 6 bases at V and 2 bases at J, leaving 8 bases unmatched. The CDR3 coding sequence is TGTGCCAGCAGGCCCCGGGACAGCAACACAGATACGCAGTATTTT. Amino acid sequence: CASRPRDSNTDTQYF.

The chain uses TRBV5-4 and TRBJ2-3, with 9 bases fitting TRBD2. Losses at the gene ends were 4 bases for V and 1 base for J; bases not matched to a gene: 10. There are 17 residues in the CDR3. Germline V lookup: CDR1 SGHNT, CDR2 YYREEE (reference sequence). This CDR3 reads CASSLTGLAGRTDTQYF. DNA for the CDR3: TGTGCCAGCAGCCTGACGGGACTAGCTGGCCGCACAGATACGCAGTATTTT.

The chain has TRBV4-1 and TRBJ1-1; TRBD1 aligns across 8 bases. The CDR3 has 15 amino acids. V lost 8 bases, J lost 3 bases, and 11 bases stayed unmatched. In germline, CDR1 is MGHRA, CDR2 YSYEKL. The CDR3 DNA sequence: TGCGCCAGCTCTCTCTCAACAGGGGGGTACACTGAAGCTTTCTTT. Amino acid sequence: CASSLSTGGYTEAFF.

J is TRBJ2-1 and V is TRBV7-2; D perhaps matches TRBD2 (7 bases). From germline, CDR1 is SGHTA and CDR2 FQGNSA. There are 15 residues in the CDR3. The V end was cut by 1 base, the J end by 5 bases, with 12 bases between. CDR3 DNA: TGTGCCAGCAGCTTAGTTACGGGGGGCCACAATGAGCAGTTCTTC. Amino acids: CASSLVTGGHNEQFF.

Worth noting for this clone: A much larger clone lies one base from this, so it may be a read error. This chain uses TRBV7-2 with TRBJ1-5, with 9 bases that match TRBD1. The V and J ends lost 5 bases and 6 bases, in that order; junction bases with no gene match: 11. In germline, CDR1 is SGHTA, CDR2 FQGNSA. CDR3 length equals 16 residues. CDR3 DNA sequence: TGTGCCAGCAGCGTCGCCGGGACAGGGTGGACTCAGCCCCAGCATTTT. Translated: CASSVAGTGWTQPQHF.

A few counts support this clone. Written as DNA, the CDR3 is TGTGCCAGCGTCGAAAACATTCAGTACTTC. This encodes CASVENIQYF. The chain recombines TRBV2 with TRBJ2-4; D ambiguous. The V end was cut by 8 bases, the J end by 5 bases, with 4 bases between. Germline values: CDR1 SNHLY, CDR2 FYNNEI. The CDR3 covers 10 residues.

The sample holds a few counts of this clone. This chain links TRBV4-1 with TRBJ1-1, with D possibly being TRBD1 (6 bases). In germline, CDR1 is MGHRA, CDR2 YSYEKL. This CDR3 is built from 12 residues. The V gene lost 4 bases and the J gene lost 7 bases, with 10 bases spanning the gap. CDR3 sequence reads: CASSLEGGEAFF. CDR3 DNA: TGCGCCAGCAGCCTAGAGGGGGGTGAAGCTTTCTTT.

This clone was found many times. The V gene is TRBV5-4, the J gene TRBJ2-5; D is undetermined. The CDR3 is 13 residues long. Germline CDR1 is SGHNT and CDR2 is YYREEE (reference sequence). V was cut by 5 bases and J by 2 bases, with 10 bases left in between. The CDR3: CASRSDTQETQYF. CDR3 DNA: TGTGCCAGCAGATCTGACACTCAAGAGACCCAGTACTTC.

The chain carries TRBV6-5 and TRBJ1-5; D remains unclear. Germline V CDR1 and CDR2: MNHEY, SVGAGI. V was shortened by 5 bases and J by 2 bases, with 7 bases between the two germline ends. This CDR3 contains 13 residues. DNA for the CDR3: TGTGCCAGCAGTGGGTCGGGCAATCAGCCCCAGCATTTT. It translates to CASSGSGNQPQHF.

As concerns this clone: Other DNA variants within this sample encode the same CDR3. The chain recombines TRBV14 with TRBJ2-1; 8 positions match TRBD1. The CDR3 is made up of 12 amino acids. J lost 13 bases, V lost 4 bases, and 6 bases had no gene match. Per germline, CDR1 SGHDN and CDR2 FVKESK. CDR3 in DNA: TGTGCCAGCAGCCTGAACAGGGGGGTTCAGTTCTTC. Translated, it gives CASSLNRGVQFF.